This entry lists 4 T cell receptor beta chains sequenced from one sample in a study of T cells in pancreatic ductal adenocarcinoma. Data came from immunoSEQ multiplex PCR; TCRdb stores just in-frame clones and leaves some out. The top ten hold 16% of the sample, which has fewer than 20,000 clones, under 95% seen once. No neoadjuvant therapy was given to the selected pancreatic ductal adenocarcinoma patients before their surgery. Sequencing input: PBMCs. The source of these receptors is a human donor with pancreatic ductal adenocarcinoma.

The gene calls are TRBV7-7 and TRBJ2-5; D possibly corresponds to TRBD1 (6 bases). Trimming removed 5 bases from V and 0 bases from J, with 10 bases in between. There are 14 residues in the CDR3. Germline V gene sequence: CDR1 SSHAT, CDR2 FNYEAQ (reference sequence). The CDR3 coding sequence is TGTGCCAGCAGCATAGGACAGAACCAAGAGACCCAGTACTTC. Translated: CASSIGQNQETQYF.

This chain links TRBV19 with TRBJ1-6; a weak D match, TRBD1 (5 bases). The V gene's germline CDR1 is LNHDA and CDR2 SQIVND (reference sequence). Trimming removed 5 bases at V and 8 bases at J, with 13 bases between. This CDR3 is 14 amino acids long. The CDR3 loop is CASSVGHQYSPLHF. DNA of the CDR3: TGTGCCAGTAGTGTCGGACATCAGTATTCACCCCTCCACTTT.

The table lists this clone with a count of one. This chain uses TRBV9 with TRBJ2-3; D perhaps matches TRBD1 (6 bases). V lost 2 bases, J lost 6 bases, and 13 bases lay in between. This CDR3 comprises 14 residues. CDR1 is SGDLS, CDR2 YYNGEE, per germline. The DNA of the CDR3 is TGTGCCAGCAGCGTGGGGGCGGCTGCGGATACGCAGTATTTT. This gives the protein CASSVGAAADTQYF. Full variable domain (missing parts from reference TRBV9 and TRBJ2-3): DSGVTQTPKHLITATGQRVTLRCSPRSGDLSVYWYQQSLDQGLQFLIQYYNGEERAKGNILERFSAQQFPDLHSELNLSSLELGDSALYFCASSVGAAADTQYFGPGTRLTVL.

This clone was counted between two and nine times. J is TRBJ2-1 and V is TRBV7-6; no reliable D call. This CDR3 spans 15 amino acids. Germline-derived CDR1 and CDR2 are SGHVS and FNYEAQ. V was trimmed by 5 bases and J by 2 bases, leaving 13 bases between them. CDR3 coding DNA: TGTGCCAGCAGCCTAAGGCCCTCGGCCTACAATGAGCAGTTCTTC. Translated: CASSLRPSAYNEQFF.